This T cell receptor beta chain was profiled in a study of blood T cell repertoires in COVID-19. Across the whole study: The origin of the acute and convalescent COVID-19 samples was the United States, Italy and Spain. The cDNA or gDNA used as material had been derived from T cells, B-cell-depleted T cells, or PBMCs.

The CDR3 is made up of 16 amino acids. The germline gives CDR1 MGHDK, CDR2 SYGVNS. V was pared by 4 bases and J by 5 bases, with 4 bases of the junction left unmatched. As processed by the authors: Estimation of nucleated cell counts was performed using reference gene primer amplification. Measured with immunoSEQ multiplex PCR; TCRdb has only the in-frame clones, and not every one. V, J and clone size are those of that table, while D and trimming were read from the DNA. The sample shows 90,000 to 120,000 clones, about nine tenths of them seen only once. J is TRBJ2-1 and V is TRBV25-1; 14 bases line up with TRBD2. The TCR originated in a woman aged 25 to 39 with acute or convalescent COVID-19. Sequencing was performed on peripheral blood. CDR3 DNA: TGTGCCAGCAGTGTTTTGACTAGCGGGGGGGACAATGAGCAGTTCTTC. Protein product: CASSVLTSGGDNEQFF.